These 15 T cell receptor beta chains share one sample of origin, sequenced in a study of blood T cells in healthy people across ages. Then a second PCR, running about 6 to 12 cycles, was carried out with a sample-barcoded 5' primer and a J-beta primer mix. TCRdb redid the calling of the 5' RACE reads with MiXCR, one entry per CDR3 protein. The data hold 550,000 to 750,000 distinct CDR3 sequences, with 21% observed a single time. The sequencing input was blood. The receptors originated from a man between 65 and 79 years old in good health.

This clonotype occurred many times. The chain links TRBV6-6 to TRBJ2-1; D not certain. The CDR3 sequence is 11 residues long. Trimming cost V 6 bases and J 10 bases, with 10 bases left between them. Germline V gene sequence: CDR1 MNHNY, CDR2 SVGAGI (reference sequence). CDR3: CASSSPREQFF. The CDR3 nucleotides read TGTGCCAGCAGCAGCCCGAGAGAGCAGTTCTTC.

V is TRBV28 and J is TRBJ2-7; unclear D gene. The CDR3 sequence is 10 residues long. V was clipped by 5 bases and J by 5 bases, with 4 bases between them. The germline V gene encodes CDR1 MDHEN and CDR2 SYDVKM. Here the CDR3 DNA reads TGTGCCAGCAGTCATCACGAGCAGTACTTC. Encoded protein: CASSHHEQYF.

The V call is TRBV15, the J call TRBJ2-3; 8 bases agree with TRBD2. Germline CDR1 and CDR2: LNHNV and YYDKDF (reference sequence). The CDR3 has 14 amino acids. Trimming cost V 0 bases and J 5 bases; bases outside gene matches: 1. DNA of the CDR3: TGTGCCACCAGCAGAGATGCGGGGGGAGATACGCAGTATTTT. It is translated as CATSRDAGGDTQYF.

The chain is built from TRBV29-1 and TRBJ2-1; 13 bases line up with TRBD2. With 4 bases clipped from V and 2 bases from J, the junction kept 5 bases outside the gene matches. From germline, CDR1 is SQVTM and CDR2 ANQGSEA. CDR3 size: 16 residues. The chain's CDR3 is CSVVVGLAGTYNEQFF. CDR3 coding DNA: TGCAGCGTTGTAGTGGGACTAGCGGGAACCTACAATGAGCAGTTCTTC.

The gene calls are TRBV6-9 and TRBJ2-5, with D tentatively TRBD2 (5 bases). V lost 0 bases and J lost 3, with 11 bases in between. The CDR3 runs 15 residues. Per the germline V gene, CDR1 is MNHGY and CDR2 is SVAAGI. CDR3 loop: CASSYSIGREETQYF. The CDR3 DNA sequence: TGTGCCAGCAGTTATTCGATAGGGCGGGAAGAGACCCAGTACTTC.

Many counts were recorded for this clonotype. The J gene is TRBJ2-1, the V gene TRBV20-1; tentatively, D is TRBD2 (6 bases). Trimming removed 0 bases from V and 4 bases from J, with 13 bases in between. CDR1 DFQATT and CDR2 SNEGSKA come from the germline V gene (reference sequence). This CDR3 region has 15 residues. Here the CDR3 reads CSARDRGAGYNEQFF. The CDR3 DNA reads TGCAGTGCTAGAGATAGAGGCGCGGGGTACAATGAGCAGTTCTTC.

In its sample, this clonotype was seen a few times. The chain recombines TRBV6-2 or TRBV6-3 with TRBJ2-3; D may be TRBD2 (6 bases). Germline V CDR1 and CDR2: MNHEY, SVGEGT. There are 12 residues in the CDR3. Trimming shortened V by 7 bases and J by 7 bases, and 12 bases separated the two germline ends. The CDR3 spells CASTPRTNTQYF. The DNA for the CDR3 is TGTGCCAGCACCCCTAGGACTAATACGCAGTATTTT.

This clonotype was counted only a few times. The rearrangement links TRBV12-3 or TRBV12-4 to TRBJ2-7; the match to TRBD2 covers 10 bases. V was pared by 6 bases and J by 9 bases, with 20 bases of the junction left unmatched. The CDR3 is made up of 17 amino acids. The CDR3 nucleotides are TGTGCCAGCAGACGGGGGGCTCTAGCGGGGGCGAGCTGGGGGCAGTACTTC. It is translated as CASRRGALAGASWGQYF.

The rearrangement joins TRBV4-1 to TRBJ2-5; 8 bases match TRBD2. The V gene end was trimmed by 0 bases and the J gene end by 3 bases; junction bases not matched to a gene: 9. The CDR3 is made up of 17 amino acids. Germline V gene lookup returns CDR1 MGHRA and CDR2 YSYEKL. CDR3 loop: CASSQDRFGLAEETQYF. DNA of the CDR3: TGCGCCAGCAGCCAAGATCGCTTCGGACTAGCCGAAGAGACCCAGTACTTC.

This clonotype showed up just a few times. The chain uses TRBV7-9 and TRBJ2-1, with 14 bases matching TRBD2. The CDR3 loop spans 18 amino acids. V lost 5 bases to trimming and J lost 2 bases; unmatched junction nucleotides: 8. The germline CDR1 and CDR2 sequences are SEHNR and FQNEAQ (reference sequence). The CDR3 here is CASSPSAGLAGAYNEQFF. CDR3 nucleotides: TGTGCCAGCAGCCCTAGTGCGGGACTAGCGGGAGCCTACAATGAGCAGTTCTTC.

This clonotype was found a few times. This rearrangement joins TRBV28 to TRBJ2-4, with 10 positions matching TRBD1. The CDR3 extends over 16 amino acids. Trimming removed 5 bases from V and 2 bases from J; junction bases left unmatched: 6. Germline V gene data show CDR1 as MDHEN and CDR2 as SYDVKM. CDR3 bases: TGTGCCAGCAGTGCGACAGGGGGCGGGTCCAAAAACATTCAGTACTTC. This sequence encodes CASSATGGGSKNIQYF.

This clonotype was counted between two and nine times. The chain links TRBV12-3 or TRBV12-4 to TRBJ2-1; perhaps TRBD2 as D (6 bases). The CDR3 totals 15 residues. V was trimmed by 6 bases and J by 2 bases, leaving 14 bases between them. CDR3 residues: CASSPSPGAYNEQFF. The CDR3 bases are TGTGCCAGCAGCCCTTCCCCGGGAGCCTACAATGAGCAGTTCTTC.

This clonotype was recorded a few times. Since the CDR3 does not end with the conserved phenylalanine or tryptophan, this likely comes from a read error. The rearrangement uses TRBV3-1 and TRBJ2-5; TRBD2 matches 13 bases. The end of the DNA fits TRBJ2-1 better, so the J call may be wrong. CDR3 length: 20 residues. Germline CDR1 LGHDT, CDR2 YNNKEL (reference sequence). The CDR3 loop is CASSQDGGTSGRAFYNEQFL. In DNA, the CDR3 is TGTGCCAGCAGCCAAGATGGCGGAACTAGCGGGAGGGCCTTCTACAATGAGCAGTTCCTC.

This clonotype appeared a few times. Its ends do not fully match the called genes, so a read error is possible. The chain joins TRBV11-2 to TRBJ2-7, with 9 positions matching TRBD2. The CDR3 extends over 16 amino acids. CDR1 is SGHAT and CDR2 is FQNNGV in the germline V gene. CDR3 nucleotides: TGTGCCATCAGCCAACTAGCGGGCTTCAGCTCCTACGAGCAGTACTTC. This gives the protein CAISQLAGFSSYEQYF.

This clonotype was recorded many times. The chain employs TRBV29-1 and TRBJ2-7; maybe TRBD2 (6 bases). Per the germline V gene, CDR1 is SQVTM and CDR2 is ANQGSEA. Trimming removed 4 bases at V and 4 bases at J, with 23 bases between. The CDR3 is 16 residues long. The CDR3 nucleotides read TGCAGCGTTGCAGTGAGGAGGGGCAGGGAGATATACGAGCAGTACTTC. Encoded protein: CSVAVRRGREIYEQYF.